A single count supports the clone carrying this TCR beta chain. Its antigen is not known. In the authors' workflow: Sequence data from immunoSEQ were junction-only and lacked quality scores; consequently, filtering differed. TCRdb's table, derived via immunoSEQ multiplex PCR, lists solely in-frame clones and lacks some. V, J and clone size reflect that table, while D and trimming were determined from the DNA. Here the sample spans some 2.1 million clones, around 93% being singletons. This sample was taken from a study of shared clonotypes between healthy human individuals. Study-level points and caveats: Collection of samples was limited to blood; tissue repertoires likely differ.

Naive CD8 populations comprised CD45RO-negative cells positively selected for CCR7, excluding terminally differentiated effector memory CD45RA+ cells. CDR3 length: 14 residues. Trimming pared 9 bases from V and 1 base from J, leaving 15 bases between. Germline CDR1 is LNHNV and CDR2 is YYDKDF (reference sequence). The genes are TRBV15 and TRBJ1-1; possibly TRBD1 for D (5 bases). This TCR was recovered from a man aged 18 to 35 in good health. Some clones in this sample may be carry-over from other donors' samples. Specimen: naive CD8+ T cells from PBMCs. CDR3 sequence (DNA): TGTGCCACTACGCACAGAGGACAGAACACTGAAGCTTTCTTT. Its translation: CATTHRGQNTEAFF.